The rows below give T cell receptor beta chains drawn from one sample of a study of shared clonotypes between healthy human individuals. Sequencing used immunoSEQ multiplex PCR; TCRdb keeps in-frame clones, though not all of them. This table holds about 79,000 clones, about 61% found once. Input material: memory CD8+ T cells sorted from blood. The receptors derive from a man aged 25 to 40 in good health. CDR3s include the opening cysteine and the closing phenylalanine or tryptophan. Fields, in order: D gene, V gene, clone size, J gene, CDR3 DNA, CDR3 protein. D genes are given only for firm matches. The size entry is marked missing in some rows and otherwise reads once, few, many or a size class.

>TRBD2|TRBV25-1|few|TRBJ2-2
TGTGCCAGCAGGGATCATGGGGGGGACGGGGAGCTGTTTTTT
CASRDHGGDGELFF
>NA|TRBV10-1|NA|TRBJ2-2
TGCGCCAGCAGTGAGTTTAGCGGGACAGGGCACACCGGGGAGCTGTTTTTT
CASSEFSGTGHTGELFF
>NA|TRBV14|NA|TRBJ2-1
TGTGCCAGCAGCCAAATAGCGACGGGACTGTACAATGAGCAGTTCTTC
CASSQIATGLYNEQFF
>NA|TRBV7-2|few|TRBJ2-3
TGTGCCAGCAGCTCCTCCTCCGGGACATACTTT
CASSSSSGTYF
>NA|TRBV6-4|many|TRBJ2-3
TGTGCCAGCAGTGAATTCGCGGGAACAATGGCAGATACGCAGTATTTT
CASSEFAGTMADTQYF
>NA|TRBV5-1|once|TRBJ2-5
TGCGCCAGCCGCGGAGGGGGGGAGACCCAGTACTTC
CASRGGGETQYF
>NA|TRBV27|few|TRBJ1-5
TGTGCCAGCAGTTTAGCAGTGAATCAGCCCCAGCATTTT
CASSLAVNQPQHF
>NA|TRBV5-6|NA|TRBJ2-7
TGTGCCAGCAGCTTTAGTTCTACCGGGGAGCAGTACTTC
CASSFSSTGEQYF
>NA|TRBV13|medium-sized|TRBJ1-2
TGTGCCAGCAGCCCCTGGGGAGCTAACTATGGCTACACCTTC
CASSPWGANYGYTF
>TRBD1|TRBV25-1|many|TRBJ2-7
TGTGCCAGCAGTGAGGACTCGGGACAGGGGGAAGAGCAGTACTTC
CASSEDSGQGEEQYF
>TRBD2|TRBV7-4|NA|TRBJ2-1
TGTGCCAGCAGCTTATGGGTACTAGCGGGAGACAATGAGCAGTTCTTC
CASSLWVLAGDNEQFF
>NA|TRBV5-1|NA|TRBJ2-3
TGCGCCAGCAGCTTGGACGGGAGAGTCTCAGATACGCAGTATTTT
CASSLDGRVSDTQYF
>TRBD2|TRBV5-4|many|TRBJ2-7
TGTGCCAGCCATCCAGCGGGAATAGAGCAGTACTTC
CASHPAGIEQYF
>NA|TRBV6-5|NA|TRBJ2-7
TGTGCCAGCAGTTACGGACAGAGCTCCTACGAGCAGTACTTC
CASSYGQSSYEQYF
>NA|TRBV19|few|TRBJ1-1
TGTGCCAGTCGATATTGGGGGAACACTGAAGCTTTCTTT
CASRYWGNTEAFF
>NA|TRBV4-3|NA|TRBJ2-5
TGCGCCAGCAGCCAGTCCCAGGGGTACCAAGAGACCCAGTACTTC
CASSQSQGYQETQYF
>NA|TRBV7-9|NA|TRBJ2-1
TGTGCCAGCAGCTTAGACCTTGGTGGTGAGCAGTTCTTC
CASSLDLGGEQFF
>NA|TRBV28|NA|TRBJ1-2
TGTGCCACCCGAGGGGCAGGAGACCTCTATGGCTACACCTTC
CATRGAGDLYGYTF
>NA|TRBV28|NA|TRBJ2-1
TGTGCCAGCAGTTTAGTCCCAAGGAGAAGCTCCTACAATGAGCAGTTCTTC
CASSLVPRRSSYNEQFF
>TRBD2|TRBV6-1|NA|TRBJ2-3
TGTGCCAGCAGTGAAGGGAGGACTAGCGGTACAGATACGCAGTATTTT
CASSEGRTSGTDTQYF
>NA|TRBV6-1|once|TRBJ2-6
TGTGCCATCAGTGAGTCTCACTCTGGGGCCAACGTCCTGACTTTC
CAISESHSGANVLTF
>NA|TRBV28|NA|TRBJ1-1
TGTGCCAGCAGTACTTCTTGGTTGGCAGCTTTCTTT
CASSTSWLAAFF
>TRBD1|TRBV28|NA|TRBJ1-5
TGTGCCAGCAGTTTCGAGACAGGGGGCGCGCTCGATCAGCCCCAGCATTTT
CASSFETGGALDQPQHF
>NA|TRBV7-9|few|TRBJ2-1
TGTGCCAGCAGTACCCCCCTGCAGACCTACAATGAGCAGTTCTTC
CASSTPLQTYNEQFF
>TRBD2|TRBV29-1|NA|TRBJ2-3
TGCAGCGTGCAGGGACTAGCGGGGGGCACAGATACGCAGTATTTT
CSVQGLAGGTDTQYF
>NA|TRBV7-9|NA|TRBJ2-5
TGTGCCAGCAGCCCAAGGATATTGGTAGGCCTGGGGGAGACCCAGTACTTC
CASSPRILVGLGETQYF
>NA|TRBV14|once|TRBJ1-5
TGTGCCAGCAGCCACGGGGTCAATCAGCCCCAGCATTTT
CASSHGVNQPQHF
>NA|TRBV28|NA|TRBJ2-3
TGTGCCAGCAGCTTGGACCGGTCTAGCACAGATACGCAGTATTTT
CASSLDRSSTDTQYF
>NA|TRBV9|NA|TRBJ2-1
TGTGCCAGCAGCGTAAATTTGAATGAGCAGTTCTTC
CASSVNLNEQFF
>NA|TRBV15|NA|TRBJ1-1
TGTGCCACCAGCAGACCCGGGACATTGAACACTGAAGCTTTCTTT
CATSRPGTLNTEAFF
>NA|TRBV2|NA|TRBJ1-5
TGTGCCAGCACCCAAGTCGAACCCAATCAGCCCCAGCATTTT
CASTQVEPNQPQHF
>TRBD2|TRBV28|NA|TRBJ2-7
TGTGCCAGCAGTTGGCCGCTAGCGGGAGATACCTACGAGCAGTACTTC
CASSWPLAGDTYEQYF
>NA|TRBV5-1|once|TRBJ1-1
TGCGCCAGCAGCTTGTCGGGGTACACTGAAGCTTTCTTT
CASSLSGYTEAFF
>NA|TRBV7-2|many|TRBJ2-7
TGTGCCAGCAGCTTAGTTGGGGGAGAATACGAGCAGTACTTC
CASSLVGGEYEQYF
>TRBD2|TRBV10-3|NA|TRBJ2-2
TGTGCCTCCACACCGGGACTAGCGGGAGCGGGCGGGGAGCTGTTTTTT
CASTPGLAGAGGELFF
>TRBD2|TRBV18|few|TRBJ2-2
TGTGCCAGCTCACCATGGGAGGGGAGCAGCGGGAGACCGAACACCGGGGAGCTGTTTTTT
CASSPWEGSSGRPNTGELFF
>NA|TRBV28|NA|TRBJ1-1
TGTGCCAGCACGGGACACGCGAACACTGAAGCTTTCTTT
CASTGHANTEAFF
>NA|TRBV5-1|NA|TRBJ2-1
TGCGCCAGCAGCTTGTCTCCGGGAGATGTGATTGGGCAGTTCTTC
CASSLSPGDVIGQFF
>NA|TRBV11-2|NA|TRBJ2-7
TGTGCCAGCAGCTTCGGCTTGGGCGGTAGCTACGAGCAGTACTTC
CASSFGLGGSYEQYF
>TRBD2|TRBV19|many|TRBJ2-5
TGTGCCAGTAGTCGAACGGTTAGCGGGAAATCCTCACAGTACTTC
CASSRTVSGKSSQYF
>NA|TRBV7-9|NA|TRBJ2-7
TGTGCCAGCAGCCCGGGCATCTCCTACGAGCAGTACTTC
CASSPGISYEQYF
>TRBD2|TRBV4-2|NA|TRBJ2-2
TGTGCCAGCAGCCCCAGCGGGATGACCGGGGAGCTGTTTTTT
CASSPSGMTGELFF
>TRBD2|TRBV5-1|NA|TRBJ2-1
TGCGCCAGCAGCTTGGAGGGCGGGAGCTACGGTGAGCAGTTCTTC
CASSLEGGSYGEQFF
>NA|TRBV7-8|once|TRBJ2-7
TGTGCCAGCAGCTTTGGTTCGAATAACCCTTTTCGAAACGAGCAGTACTTC
CASSFGSNNPFRNEQYF
>TRBD1|TRBV10-3|NA|TRBJ1-1
TGTGCCATCAGGGTAACAGGGGCGAGGGGCACTGAAGCTTTCTTT
CAIRVTGARGTEAFF
>TRBD1|TRBV5-6|many|TRBJ1-2
TGTGCCAGCAGTCTGGACAGGGAATATGGCTACACCTTC
CASSLDREYGYTF